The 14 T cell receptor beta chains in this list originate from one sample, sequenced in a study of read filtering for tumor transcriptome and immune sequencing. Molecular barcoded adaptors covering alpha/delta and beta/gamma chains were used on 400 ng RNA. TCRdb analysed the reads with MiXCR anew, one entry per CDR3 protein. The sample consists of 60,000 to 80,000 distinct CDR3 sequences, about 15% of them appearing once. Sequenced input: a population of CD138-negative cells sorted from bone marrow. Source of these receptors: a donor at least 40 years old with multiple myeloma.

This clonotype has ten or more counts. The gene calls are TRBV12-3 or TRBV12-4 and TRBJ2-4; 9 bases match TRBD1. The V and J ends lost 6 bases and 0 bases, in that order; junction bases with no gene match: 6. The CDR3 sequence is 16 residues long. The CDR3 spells CASSKQGALAKNIQYF. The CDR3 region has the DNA TGTGCCAGCAGCAAACAGGGGGCTCTAGCCAAAAACATTCAGTACTTC.

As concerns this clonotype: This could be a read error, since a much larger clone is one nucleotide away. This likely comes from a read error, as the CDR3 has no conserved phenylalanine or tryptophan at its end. Here the CDR3 DNA reads TGTGCCAGCAGCCCCTTCGCCTACGAGCAGTACCTC. Translated, it gives CASSPFAYEQYL. The V and J genes are TRBV11-2 and TRBJ2-7; D remains unclear. Germline values: CDR1 SGHAT, CDR2 FQNNGV. This CDR3 has 12 residues. Trimming left V 5 bases short and J 2 bases short, with 7 bases between.

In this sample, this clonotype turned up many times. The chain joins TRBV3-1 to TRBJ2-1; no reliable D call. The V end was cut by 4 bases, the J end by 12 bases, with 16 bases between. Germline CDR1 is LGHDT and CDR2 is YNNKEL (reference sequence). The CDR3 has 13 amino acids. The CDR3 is CASSPRLPGRQFF. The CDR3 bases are TGTGCCAGCAGCCCCAGACTGCCGGGCAGGCAGTTCTTC.

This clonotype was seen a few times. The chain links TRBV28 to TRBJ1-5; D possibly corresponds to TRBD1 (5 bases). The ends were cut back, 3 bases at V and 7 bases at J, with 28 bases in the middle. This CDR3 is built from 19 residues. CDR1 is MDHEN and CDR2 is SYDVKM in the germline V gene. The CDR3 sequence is CASSFIRDLGWNSNQPQHF. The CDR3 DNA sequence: TGTGCCAGCAGTTTCATCCGGGACTTAGGGTGGAATTCCAACCAGCCCCAGCATTTT. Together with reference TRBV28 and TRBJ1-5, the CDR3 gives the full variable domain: DVKVTQSSRYLVKRTGEKVFLECVQDMDHENMFWYRQDPGLGLRLIYFSYDVKMKEKGDIPEGYSVSREKKERFSLILESASTNQTSMYLCASSFIRDLGWNSNQPQHFGDGTRLSIL.

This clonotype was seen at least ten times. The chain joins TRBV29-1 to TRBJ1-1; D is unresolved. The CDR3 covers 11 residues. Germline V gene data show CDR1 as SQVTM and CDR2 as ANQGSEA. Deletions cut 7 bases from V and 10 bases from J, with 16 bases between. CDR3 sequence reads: CSEGFGSTAFF. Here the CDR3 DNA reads TGCAGCGAGGGATTCGGGTCCACAGCTTTCTTT.

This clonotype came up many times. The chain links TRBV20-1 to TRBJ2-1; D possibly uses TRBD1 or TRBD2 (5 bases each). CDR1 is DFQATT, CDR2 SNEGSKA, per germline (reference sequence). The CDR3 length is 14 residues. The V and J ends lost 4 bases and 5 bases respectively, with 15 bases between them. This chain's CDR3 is CSATGTPGDNEQFF. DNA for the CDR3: TGCAGTGCTACCGGGACCCCCGGCGACAATGAGCAGTTCTTC.

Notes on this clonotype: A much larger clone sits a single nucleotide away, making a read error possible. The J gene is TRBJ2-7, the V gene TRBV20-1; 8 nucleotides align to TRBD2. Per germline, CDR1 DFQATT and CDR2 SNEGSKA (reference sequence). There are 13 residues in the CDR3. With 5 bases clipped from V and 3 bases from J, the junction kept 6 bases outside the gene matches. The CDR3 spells CSACIRGGYEQYF. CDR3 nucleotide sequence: TGCAGTGCTTGCATTCGGGGGGGCTACGAGCAGTACTTC.

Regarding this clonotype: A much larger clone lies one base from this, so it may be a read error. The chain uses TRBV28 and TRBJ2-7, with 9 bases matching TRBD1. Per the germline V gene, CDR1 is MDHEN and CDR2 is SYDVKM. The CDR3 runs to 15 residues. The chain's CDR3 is CGSSLWGQGLYEQYF. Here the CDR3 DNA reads TGTGGCAGCAGTTTATGGGGACAGGGACTGTACGAGCAGTACTTC.

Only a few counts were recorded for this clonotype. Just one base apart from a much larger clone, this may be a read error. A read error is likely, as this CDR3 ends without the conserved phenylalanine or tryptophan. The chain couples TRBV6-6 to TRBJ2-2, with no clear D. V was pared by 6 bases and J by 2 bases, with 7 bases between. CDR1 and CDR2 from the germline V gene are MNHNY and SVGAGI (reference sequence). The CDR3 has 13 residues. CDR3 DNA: TGTGCCAGCAGAGGGATTAACACCGGGGAGCTGTTTCTT. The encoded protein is CASRGINTGELFL.

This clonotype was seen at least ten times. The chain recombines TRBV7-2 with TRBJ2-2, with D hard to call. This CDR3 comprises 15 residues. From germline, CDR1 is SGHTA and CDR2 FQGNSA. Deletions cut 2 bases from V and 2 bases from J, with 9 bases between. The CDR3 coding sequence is TGTGCCAGCAGCTTAAGATGGGGAAACACCGGGGAGCTGTTTTTT. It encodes CASSLRWGNTGELFF.

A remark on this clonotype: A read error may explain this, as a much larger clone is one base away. The CDR3 DNA is TGTGCCAGCAGCGTAGCATCTAGCGGCATAGATACGCAGTATTTT. Residues: CASSVASSGIDTQYF. This rearrangement joins TRBV9 to TRBJ2-3, with 7 bases aligning to TRBD2. Trimming removed 0 bases from V and 5 bases from J; junction bases left unmatched: 6. The CDR3 contains 15 residues. The germline V gene encodes CDR1 SGDLS and CDR2 YYNGEE.

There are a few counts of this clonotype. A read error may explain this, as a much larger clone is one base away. CDR3 sequence: CSASSSGKALYEQYF. The CDR3 region has the DNA TGCAGTGCTAGCAGTAGCGGGAAGGCCCTCTACGAGCAGTACTTC. This chain links TRBV20-1 with TRBJ2-7; 8 bases are shared with TRBD2. This CDR3 is 15 amino acids long. CDR1 is DFQATT and CDR2 is SNEGSKA in the germline V gene (reference sequence). The V segment lost 3 bases and the J segment 3 bases; nucleotides outside the gene matches: 10.

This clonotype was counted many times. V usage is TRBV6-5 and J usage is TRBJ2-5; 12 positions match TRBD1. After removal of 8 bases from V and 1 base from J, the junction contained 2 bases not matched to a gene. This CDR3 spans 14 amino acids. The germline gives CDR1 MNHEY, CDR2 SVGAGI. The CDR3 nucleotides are TGTGCCAGCCGGGACAGGGGGCTCCAAGAGACCCAGTACTTC. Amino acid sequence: CASRDRGLQETQYF.

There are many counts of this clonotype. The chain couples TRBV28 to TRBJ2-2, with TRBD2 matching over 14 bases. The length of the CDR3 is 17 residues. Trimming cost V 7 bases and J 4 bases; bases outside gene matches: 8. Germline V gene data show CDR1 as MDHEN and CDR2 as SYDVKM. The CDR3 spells CASTRTSGRKGTGELFF. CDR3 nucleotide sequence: TGTGCCAGCACCCGGACTAGCGGGAGGAAGGGCACCGGGGAGCTGTTTTTT.